Presented here are 19 T cell receptor beta chains from one specimen sequenced in a study of blood T cell repertoires in COVID-19. Generated by immunoSEQ multiplex PCR, the TCRdb table keeps only in-frame clones and is missing some. The sample holds over 250,000 clones; 65% to 90% are singletons and the top ten take about 14%. Sequencing was performed on peripheral blood. The receptors originated from a human donor in a cohort sampled during active COVID-19.

The J gene is TRBJ2-4, the V gene TRBV19; the match to TRBD1 covers 7 bases. V was pared by 4 bases and J by 7 bases, with 4 bases of the junction left unmatched. Germline V gene lookup returns CDR1 LNHDA and CDR2 SQIVND (reference sequence). The CDR3 consists of 13 residues. The CDR3 DNA is TGTGCCAGTAGTAAACAGGGGACGAACATTCAGTACTTC. Residues: CASSKQGTNIQYF.

The genes are TRBV6-2 or TRBV6-3 and TRBJ1-5; D not resolved. CDR1 and CDR2 (germline): MNHEY, SVGEGT. V shed 2 bases and J shed 5 bases, with 22 bases lying between them. The CDR3 consists of 18 residues. Here the CDR3 DNA reads TGTGCCAGCAGTTACCCCTTCGACACTCCCTCCGGGGATCAGCCCCAGCATTTT. This sequence encodes CASSYPFDTPSGDQPQHF.

This chain links TRBV28 with TRBJ2-6; possible D gene TRBD1, 5 bases. Deletions cut 5 bases from V and 4 bases from J, with 12 bases between. The CDR3 contains 15 residues. The germline CDR1 and CDR2 sequences are MDHEN and SYDVKM. CDR3 amino acids: CASSPYRPGANVLTF. In nucleotides, the CDR3 is TGTGCCAGCAGTCCTTACAGGCCCGGGGCCAACGTCCTGACTTTC.

J is TRBJ2-5 and V is TRBV27; D possibly corresponds to TRBD1 (6 bases). CDR3 length: 16 amino acids. V gave up 5 bases and J gave up 3 bases, with 19 bases separating them. CDR1 is MNHEY and CDR2 is SMNVEV in the germline V gene (reference sequence). Here the CDR3 DNA reads TGTGCCAGCAGTGCGCGGCTTCAGGGGCAGGAAGAGACCCAGTACTTC. Amino acid sequence: CASSARLQGQEETQYF.

The chain carries TRBV18 and TRBJ2-7; possibly TRBD2 for D (5 bases). V was trimmed by 3 bases and J by 3 bases, leaving 9 bases between them. Germline-derived CDR1 and CDR2 are KGHSH and LQKENI. There are 13 residues in the CDR3. CDR3: CASSPGVNYEQYF. The CDR3 DNA follows: TGTGCCAGCTCACCCGGGGTTAACTACGAGCAGTACTTC.

The chain uses TRBV7-3 and TRBJ2-3; the D gene is possibly TRBD1 (6 bases). The CDR3 is made up of 15 amino acids. V shed 2 bases and J shed 3 bases, with 12 bases lying between them. Germline V gives CDR1 SGHTA, CDR2 FQGTGA. CDR3 bases: TGTGCCAGCAGCTTAGGAGGCAGGGGTACAGATACGCAGTATTTT. Translated: CASSLGGRGTDTQYF.

This chain connects TRBV18 to TRBJ2-2, with D tentatively TRBD1 (5 bases). The CDR3 is 14 amino acids. The germline V gene encodes CDR1 KGHSH and CDR2 LQKENI. The V end was cut by 3 bases, the J end by 3 bases, with 8 bases between. The CDR3 bases are TGTGCCAGCTCACCCCAGGGCTACACCGGGGAGCTGTTTTTT. It yields the protein CASSPQGYTGELFF. The full variable domain, rest sourced from reference TRBV18 and TRBJ2-2, is NAGVMQNPRHLVRRRGQEARLRCSPMKGHSHVYWYRQLPEEGLKFMVYLQKENIIDESGMPKERFSAEFPKEGPSILRIQQVVRGDSAAYFCASSPQGYTGELFFGEGSRLTVL.

This chain uses TRBV7-2 with TRBJ2-1; 11 bases match TRBD2. The CDR3 is 16 amino acids. Germline values: CDR1 SGHTA, CDR2 FQGNSA. The ends lost 0 bases at V and 7 bases at J; junction bases unmatched: 5. The CDR3 DNA reads as TGTGCCAGCAGCTTAGCGACGACTAGCGGGGTTAATGAGCAGTTCTTC. Its protein is CASSLATTSGVNEQFF.

This chain links TRBV18 with TRBJ1-5; no reliable D call. CDR3 size: 14 residues. Trimming removed 6 bases at V and 7 bases at J, with 16 bases between. CDR1 KGHSH and CDR2 LQKENI come from the germline V gene. The chain's CDR3 is CASSAVTGEQPQHF. The CDR3 DNA is TGTGCCAGCTCTGCGGTAACGGGAGAACAGCCCCAGCATTTT.

The rearrangement uses TRBV7-9 and TRBJ2-5; weak D call: TRBD1 (6 bases). Germline V gene sequence: CDR1 SEHNR, CDR2 FQNEAQ (reference sequence). The CDR3 is 14 residues long. Trimming stripped 5 bases from V and 4 bases from J, with 14 bases between. The CDR3 reads CASSRRTVGETQYF. For the CDR3, the DNA is TGTGCCAGCAGCAGACGGACAGTCGGAGAGACCCAGTACTTC.

The chain combines TRBV10-3 with TRBJ2-1; D is possibly TRBD1 (6 bases). The ends were cut back, 3 bases at V and 9 bases at J, with 6 bases in the middle. This CDR3 contains 11 residues. The germline V gene encodes CDR1 ENHRY and CDR2 SYGVKD. CDR3 loop: CAISEGGEQFF. For the CDR3, the DNA is TGTGCCATCAGTGAAGGGGGTGAGCAGTTCTTC.

V gene TRBV19 combines with J gene TRBJ1-1; D not resolved. Germline V gene data show CDR1 as LNHDA and CDR2 as SQIVND (reference sequence). V lost 2 bases and J 5 bases, leaving 15 bases between the germline ends. The CDR3 has 15 residues. The CDR3 reads CASSIPGVVWTEAFF. The CDR3 DNA reads as TGTGCCAGTAGTATACCAGGCGTTGTGTGGACTGAAGCTTTCTTT. The whole variable domain, filled in from reference TRBV19 and TRBJ1-1, reads DGGITQSPKYLFRKEGQNVTLSCEQNLNHDAMYWYRQDPGQGLRLIYYSQIVNDFQKGDIAEGYSVSREKKESFPLTVTSAQKNPTAFYLCASSIPGVVWTEAFFGQGTRLTVV.

The chain employs TRBV12-3 or TRBV12-4 and TRBJ2-3, with a tentative D call TRBD2 (5 bases). The CDR3 extends over 12 amino acids. V shed 5 bases and J shed 4 bases, with 7 bases lying between them. The CDR3 sequence is CASSTRADTQYF. The DNA of the CDR3 is TGTGCCAGCAGTACGAGGGCAGATACGCAGTATTTT.

The rearrangement uses TRBV5-1 and TRBJ2-1; D remains ambiguous. The V gene lost 0 bases and the J gene lost 6 bases, with 7 bases spanning the gap. CDR3 length: 13 amino acids. Germline lookup yields CDR1 SGHRS and CDR2 YFSETQ. The CDR3 region has the DNA TGCGCCAGCAGCTTGGCCTATCGCAATGAGCAGTTCTTC. This gives the protein CASSLAYRNEQFF.

This chain joins TRBV13 and TRBJ2-7, with 9 nucleotides matching TRBD2. Looked up from germline, CDR1 is PRHDT and CDR2 is FYEKMQ (reference sequence). Trimming removed 5 bases from V and 5 bases from J; junction bases left unmatched: 10. The CDR3 consists of 15 residues. The CDR3 sequence: CASSAIAGDHHEQYF. Written as DNA, the CDR3 is TGTGCCAGCAGCGCCATAGCGGGAGATCACCACGAGCAGTACTTC.

In DNA, the CDR3 is TGTGCCAGCAGTTTATCGACAGGGATTGGGGAGACCCAGTACTTC. Its protein is CASSLSTGIGETQYF. The genes are TRBV27 and TRBJ2-5; 7 nucleotides align to TRBD1. This CDR3 has 15 amino acids. After removal of 0 bases from V and 5 bases from J, the junction contained 6 bases not matched to a gene. CDR1 and CDR2 from the germline V gene are MNHEY and SMNVEV (reference sequence).

This sequence joins TRBV18 and TRBJ2-7; D call uncertain. Germline V lookup: CDR1 KGHSH, CDR2 LQKENI. The V and J ends lost 3 bases and 2 bases respectively, with 11 bases between them. CDR3 length: 14 amino acids. DNA for the CDR3: TGTGCCAGCTCACCCCAACTTACTACCTACGAGCAGTACTTC. As protein: CASSPQLTTYEQYF.

As DNA, the CDR3 is TGTGCCAGTAGTATAGGCGGGACAGCGTCTGGCTACACCTTC. Protein: CASSIGGTASGYTF. The genes are TRBV19 and TRBJ1-2; 7 bases agree with TRBD1. Germline V gives CDR1 LNHDA, CDR2 SQIVND (reference sequence). J was trimmed by 7 bases and V by 1 base; bases with no gene match: 6. This CDR3 contains 14 residues.

V usage is TRBV5-1 and J usage is TRBJ2-3; 8 bases fit TRBD1. CDR1 and CDR2 (germline): SGHRS, YFSETQ. V was clipped by 4 bases and J by 2 bases; unmatched bases: 3. The CDR3 runs 14 residues. In nucleotides, the CDR3 is TGCGCCAGCAGCCCGGACAGGGCCACAGATACGCAGTATTTT. Translating it yields CASSPDRATDTQYF.